Listed below are T cell receptor beta chains from one sample, sequenced in a study of OX40 agonist ivuxolimab in advanced cancers. Repertoires were generated with immunoSEQ multiplex PCR, while TCRdb's copy carries only in-frame clones and drops some. The sample has 23,000 or so clones; almost 85% are singletons. The sample was CD4+ or CD8+ T cells sorted from blood, taken in a trial of the OX40 agonist ivuxolimab. The receptors stem from an adult with an advanced solid tumor such as melanoma, head and neck, liver or kidney cancer. Each CDR3 is given with its conserved first and last residue. A D gene is named only where the DNA matches it firmly. Clone size appears in some rows only: once, few, many, or a class for an expanded clone.

>TRBV9|TRBJ2-5|NA|NA
CASSEGGTRETQYF
TGTGCCAGCAGCGAGGGGGGGACGAGGGAGACCCAGTACTTC
>TRBV29-1|TRBJ2-5|NA|TRBD2
CSVEGLAGVSRNQETQYF
TGCAGCGTTGAAGGCCTAGCGGGAGTATCAAGAAACCAAGAGACCCAGTACTTC
>TRBV2|TRBJ2-1|NA|TRBD2
CASTGSGTSGNEQFF
TGTGCCAGCACAGGATCCGGGACTAGCGGGAATGAGCAGTTCTTC
>TRBV7-6|TRBJ2-7|NA|TRBD1
CASSLGSGTDHEQYF
TGTGCCAGCAGCTTAGGGTCCGGGACAGACCACGAGCAGTACTTC
>TRBV27|TRBJ1-1|NA|NA
CASSPGWDMNTEAFF
TGTGCCAGCAGCCCGGGCTGGGATATGAACACTGAAGCTTTCTTT
>TRBV5-5|TRBJ1-5|once|NA
CASSSELQTNQPQHF
TGTGCCAGCAGCTCCGAACTTCAAACGAATCAGCCCCAGCATTTT
>TRBV13|TRBJ1-1|once|NA
CASSPEGDTEAFF
TGTGCCAGCAGCCCGGAGGGGGACACTGAAGCTTTCTTT
>TRBV29-1|TRBJ2-2|NA|NA
CSVEDRTGARTGELFF
TGCAGCGTTGAAGATCGGACGGGGGCCCGCACCGGGGAGCTGTTTTTT
>TRBV5-5|TRBJ2-7|few|NA
CASSSTYEQYF
TGTGCCAGCAGCTCCACCTACGAGCAGTACTTC
>TRBV7-9|TRBJ1-3|NA|NA
CASSLVLGSAGNTIYF
TGTGCCAGCAGCTTAGTTTTGGGCTCAGCGGGAAACACCATATATTTT
>TRBV6-5|TRBJ2-7|NA|NA
CASTSWDGRAYEQYF
TGTGCCAGCACGTCTTGGGACGGTAGAGCCTACGAGCAGTACTTC
>TRBV9|TRBJ2-5|NA|NA
CASSAYAGVGETQYF
TGTGCCAGCAGCGCCTACGCAGGGGTGGGGGAGACCCAGTACTTC
>TRBV27|TRBJ2-3|medium-sized|TRBD2
CASSPTSEDTQYF
TGTGCCAGCAGCCCGACTAGCGAAGATACGCAGTATTTT
>TRBV27|TRBJ2-7|NA|NA
CASSFQGPSYEQYF
TGTGCCAGCAGTTTTCAAGGGCCCTCCTACGAGCAGTACTTC
>TRBV29-1|TRBJ2-1|NA|NA
CSVEDGAGLSYNEQFF
TGCAGCGTTGAAGATGGGGCAGGCCTCTCCTACAATGAGCAGTTCTTC
>TRBV29-1|TRBJ1-3|NA|TRBD1
CSVEALGQGTGNTIYF
TGCAGCGTTGAAGCCTTGGGACAGGGTACGGGAAACACCATATATTTT
>TRBV7-9|TRBJ1-2|NA|TRBD1
CASSPTGAGGSYGYTF
TGTGCCAGCAGCCCCACAGGGGCAGGGGGGAGCTATGGCTACACCTTC
>TRBV7-8|TRBJ1-1|NA|NA
CASSLGPGLRNTEAFF
TGTGCCAGCAGCTTAGGTCCGGGTTTGAGGAACACTGAAGCTTTCTTT
>TRBV6-5|TRBJ2-7|NA|NA
CASSYGGGSYEQYF
TGTGCCAGCAGTTACGGGGGGGGCTCGTACGAGCAGTACTTC
>TRBV5-2|TRBJ2-6|NA|NA
CASKVSTQSRANVLTF
TGTGCCAGCAAAGTTAGTACACAAAGTCGGGCCAACGTCCTGACTTTC
>TRBV11-3|TRBJ2-1|NA|NA
CASSPLSSYNEQFF
TGTGCCAGCAGCCCATTGAGCTCCTACAATGAGCAGTTCTTC
>TRBV14|TRBJ2-1|NA|NA
CASSQVREPYNEQFF
TGTGCCAGCAGCCAAGTCCGGGAGCCCTACAATGAGCAGTTCTTC
>TRBV9|TRBJ2-7|NA|NA
CASSAGSGSYEQYF
TGTGCCAGCAGCGCCGGTTCCGGCTCCTACGAGCAGTACTTC
>TRBV7-3|TRBJ1-3|once|TRBD1
CATDSTGSGGNTIYF
TGTGCCACCGATTCGACAGGGAGCGGTGGAAACACCATATATTTT
>TRBV6-5|TRBJ2-5|NA|TRBD2
CASSKIAGLETQYF
TGTGCCAGCAGTAAAATAGCGGGTTTGGAGACCCAGTACTTC
>TRBV19|TRBJ2-1|NA|NA
CASSMARWSSYNEQFF
TGTGCCAGTAGTATGGCCCGATGGAGCTCCTACAATGAGCAGTTCTTC
>TRBV2|TRBJ2-5|NA|TRBD1
CASSEDQGAGETQYF
TGTGCCAGCAGTGAAGACCAGGGGGCAGGGGAGACCCAGTACTTC
>TRBV6-1|TRBJ2-5|NA|TRBD2
CASSVWAGGQETQYF
TGTGCCAGCAGTGTTTGGGCGGGAGGCCAGGAGACCCAGTACTTC
>TRBV4-1|TRBJ2-3|NA|TRBD2
CASSPGLATDTQYF
TGCGCCAGCAGTCCGGGACTAGCGACAGATACGCAGTATTTT
>TRBV27|TRBJ1-1|NA|NA
CASSPHSGLVTEAFF
TGTGCCAGCAGTCCCCACTCGGGGTTGGTCACTGAAGCTTTCTTT
>TRBV14|TRBJ1-1|NA|NA
CASSSDRSYTEAFF
TGTGCCAGCAGCTCCGATCGGTCGTACACTGAAGCTTTCTTT
>TRBV7-9|TRBJ2-5|once|TRBD2
CASSSLAEWRETQYF
TGTGCCAGCAGCTCACTAGCGGAGTGGCGGGAGACCCAGTACTTC
>TRBV7-8|TRBJ2-7|NA|TRBD2
CASSLLSGSHYEQYF
TGTGCCAGCAGCCTACTGAGCGGGAGTCACTACGAGCAGTACTTC
>TRBV29-1|TRBJ1-1|NA|NA
CSVARASNTEAFF
TGCAGCGTTGCCAGGGCATCGAACACTGAAGCTTTCTTT
>TRBV9|TRBJ2-5|NA|TRBD2
CASSPRSGARQETQYF
TGTGCCAGCAGCCCCCGCAGCGGGGCCCGTCAAGAGACCCAGTACTTC
>TRBV5-6|TRBJ2-7|NA|TRBD2
CASSLGTSSEQYF
TGTGCCAGCAGCCTCGGGACTAGTTCCGAGCAGTACTTC
>TRBV19|TRBJ1-4|NA|NA
CASSIMDAGDEKLFF
TGTGCCAGTAGTATAATGGACGCAGGAGATGAAAAACTGTTTTTT
>TRBV27|TRBJ2-2|NA|TRBD2
CASRRSGSSGTGELFF
TGTGCCAGCAGAAGAAGCGGGAGTTCTGGCACCGGGGAGCTGTTTTTT
>TRBV2|TRBJ1-1|once|NA
CASSDGRGGTEAFF
TGTGCCAGCAGTGATGGAAGGGGAGGCACTGAAGCTTTCTTT
>TRBV11-2|TRBJ2-1|NA|TRBD1
CASSLAQGAHEQFF
TGTGCCAGCAGCTTAGCGCAGGGGGCACATGAGCAGTTCTTC
>TRBV9|TRBJ1-2|NA|NA
CASSVDDNPRYGYTF
TGTGCCAGCAGCGTAGATGACAACCCTCGGTATGGCTACACCTTC
>TRBV6-5|TRBJ2-7|few|TRBD2
CASSYSGGPYEQYF
TGTGCCAGCAGTTACTCGGGAGGGCCCTACGAGCAGTACTTC
>TRBV7-9|TRBJ1-1|NA|NA
CASSSTGLNTEAFF
TGTGCCAGCAGTTCGACAGGATTGAACACTGAAGCTTTCTTT
>TRBV11-2|TRBJ2-1|NA|TRBD2
CASSDRLALGNEQFF
TGTGCCAGCAGCGACCGACTAGCGCTAGGCAATGAGCAGTTCTTC
>TRBV27|TRBJ1-2|NA|NA
CASSFIGTNFGYTF
TGTGCCAGCAGTTTCATTGGGACAAATTTCGGCTACACCTTC
>TRBV27|TRBJ1-1|NA|NA
CASSLTGGRTEAFF
TGTGCCAGCAGCCTGACAGGAGGGAGGACTGAAGCTTTCTTT
>TRBV13|TRBJ1-1|NA|NA
CASSLAGDPNTEAFF
TGTGCCAGCAGCTTAGCGGGGGACCCGAACACTGAAGCTTTCTTT
>TRBV21-1|TRBJ2-3|NA|NA
CASTLLRLAGTDTQYF
TGTGCCAGCACCCTACTCCGACTAGCGGGGACAGATACGCAGTATTTT
>TRBV27|TRBJ1-2|NA|NA
CASSLSGYLNYGYTF
TGTGCCAGCAGTTTATCAGGATACCTTAACTATGGCTACACCTTC
>TRBV10-1|TRBJ2-7|once|TRBD2
CASSERLAGEPEQYF
TGCGCCAGCAGTGAACGGCTAGCGGGAGAACCCGAGCAGTACTTC
>TRBV6-1|TRBJ1-5|NA|NA
CASSEFSGNQPQHF
TGTGCCAGCAGTGAATTCTCGGGCAATCAGCCCCAGCATTTT
>TRBV29-1|TRBJ2-3|NA|TRBD2
CSVEGLAGGGDTQYF
TGCAGCGTTGAGGGACTAGCGGGGGGCGGAGATACGCAGTATTTT
>TRBV9|TRBJ1-2|NA|NA
CASSAPRAGLRQNNYGYTF
TGTGCCAGCAGCGCCCCCCGAGCGGGGTTAAGACAGAATAACTATGGCTACACCTTC
>TRBV13|TRBJ2-7|NA|TRBD2
CASSPNGGRVYEQYF
TGTGCCAGCAGCCCCAATGGCGGGAGGGTGTACGAGCAGTACTTC
>TRBV2|TRBJ2-3|NA|NA
CASPPGAGASPDTQYF
TGTGCCAGCCCACCCGGGGCAGGGGCCTCCCCAGATACGCAGTATTTT